This TCR beta chain was sequenced for a study of neoadjuvant nivolumab and ipilimumab in lung cancer. Study-wide context: Patients got nivolumab 3 mg/kg on days 1, 15 and 29; combination added ipilimumab 1 mg/kg day 1. Findings and caveats of the study: Pretherapy blood TCR richness correlated positively with resected tumor richness. Resected tumors had greater TCR richness and clonality than uninvolved lung.

This CDR3 spans 12 amino acids. The V gene's germline CDR1 is MGHDK and CDR2 SYGVNS. The V end lost 2 bases, the J end lost 5 bases, and 4 bases lay between the germline ends. Produced via immunoSEQ multiplex PCR; TCRdb's table is partial and in-frame only. The sample lists about 5,300 clones, 91% seen once, with under 4% in the top ten. This clone was picked up one time. The antigen is undetermined. The sample consisted of blood, taken after neoadjuvant nivolumab, alone or with ipilimumab, at or shortly before surgery. V and J are TRBV25-1 and TRBJ1-5; no clear D. The origin of this receptor is an adult with non-small cell lung cancer. Some clones in this sample may be carry-over from other donors' samples. The CDR3 protein is CASSEGDQPQHF. Written as DNA, the CDR3 is TGTGCCAGCAGTGAAGGTGATCAGCCCCAGCATTTT.